This TCR beta chain was retrieved from a study of siplizumab effects on memory and regulatory T cells. Whole-study results and caveats: Naive T cells apparently outstripped memory cells in diversity and seemed major alloresponse contributors. Proliferating CD4+ or CD8+ clones, roughly 75-95% of them, lacked an assignable naive or memory phenotype.

Germline V lookup: CDR1 SGHVS, CDR2 FQNEAQ. This CDR3 spans 15 amino acids. Trimming cost V 1 base and J 4 bases, with 13 bases left between them. Details on this clone: What it binds is unknown.

It was 85,000 to 100,000 TCR templates that were assayed per sample. Libraries were prepared by immunoSEQ multiplex PCR; TCRdb keeps only in-frame clonotypes and omits some of them. The sample holds 100,000 or so clones, nearly 95% seen once. J is TRBJ1-1 and V is TRBV7-8; D is unclear. The sample was non-Treg CD4+ T cells sorted from blood. The receptor was derived from a human donor in good health. In nucleotides, the CDR3 is TGTGCCAGCAGCTTAGGTCAGGCTATTAGCACTGAAGCTTTCTTT. This translates into CASSLGQAISTEAFF. The entire variable domain, with the rest obtained from reference TRBV7-8 and TRBJ1-1, is as follows: GAGVSQSPRYKVAKRGQDVALRCDPISGHVSLFWYQQALGQGPEFLTYFQNEAQLDKSGLPSDRFFAERPEGSVSTLKIQRTQQEDSAVYLCASSLGQAISTEAFFGQGTRLTVV.